This entry lists 3 T cell receptor beta chains sequenced from one sample in a study of T cell responses to AZD1222 COVID-19 vaccine. Assay: immunoSEQ multiplex PCR; the TCRdb copy retains only in-frame clones and omits some. The sample holds 120,000 or so clones, less than 95% seen once. The input for sequencing was peripheral blood, taken on day 0 of MenACWY control vaccination. The origin of the receptors is an adult in good health.

The chain carries TRBV5-5 and TRBJ1-4, with D possibly TRBD1 on 6 matching bases. Germline loops: CDR1 SGHKS, CDR2 YYEKEE (reference sequence). Deletions cut 0 bases from V and 4 bases from J, with 10 bases between. CDR3 size: 15 residues. The CDR3 sequence: CASSLVGHNNEKLFF. DNA of the CDR3: TGTGCCAGCAGCTTGGTGGGACACAATAATGAAAAACTGTTTTTT.

The chain is built from TRBV7-7 and TRBJ2-5; D assignment may be TRBD1 or TRBD2 (7 bases each). V lost 3 bases, J lost 2 bases, and 13 bases lay in between. Germline V gives CDR1 SSHAT, CDR2 FNYEAQ (reference sequence). The CDR3 runs 15 residues. CDR3 sequence (DNA): TGTGCCAGCAGCTTGGGGGGGACAGATCAAGAGACCCAGTACTTC. It is translated as CASSLGGTDQETQYF.

CDR3 DNA sequence: TGTGCCAGCAGCTTATCGGCTGGGAACACTGAAGCTTTCTTT. Protein: CASSLSAGNTEAFF. The chain links TRBV7-9 to TRBJ1-1; D is uncertain. Looked up from germline, CDR1 is SEHNR and CDR2 is FQNEAQ (reference sequence). This CDR3 is built from 14 residues. V lost 2 bases to trimming and J lost 1 base, with 8 bases between them.